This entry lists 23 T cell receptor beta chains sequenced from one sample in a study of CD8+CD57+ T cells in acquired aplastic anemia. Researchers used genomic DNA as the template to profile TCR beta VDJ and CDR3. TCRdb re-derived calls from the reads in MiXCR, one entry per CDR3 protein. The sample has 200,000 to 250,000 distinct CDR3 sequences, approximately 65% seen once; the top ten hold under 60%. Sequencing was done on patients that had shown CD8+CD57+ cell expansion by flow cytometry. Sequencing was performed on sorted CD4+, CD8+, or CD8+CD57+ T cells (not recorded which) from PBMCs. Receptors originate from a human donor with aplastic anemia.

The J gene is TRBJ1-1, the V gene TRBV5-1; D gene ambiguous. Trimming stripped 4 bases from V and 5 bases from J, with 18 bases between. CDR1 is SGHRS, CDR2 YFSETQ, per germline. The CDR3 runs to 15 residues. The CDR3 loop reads CASSKETQTNTEAFF. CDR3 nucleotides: TGCGCCAGCAGCAAAGAGACACAGACCAATACTGAAGCTTTCTTT.

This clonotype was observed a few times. This chain's CDR3 is CASSPTMTGVDLHF. The CDR3 coding sequence is TGTGCCAGCAGTCCAACAATGACAGGGGTAGACCTCCACTTT. This chain connects TRBV7-9 to TRBJ1-6, with TRBD1 matching 8 bases. This CDR3 region has 14 residues. Trimming at V came to 6 bases and at J to 15 bases, leaving 13 bases not matched to a gene. Germline CDR1 reads SEHNR; CDR2 reads FQNEAQ (reference sequence).

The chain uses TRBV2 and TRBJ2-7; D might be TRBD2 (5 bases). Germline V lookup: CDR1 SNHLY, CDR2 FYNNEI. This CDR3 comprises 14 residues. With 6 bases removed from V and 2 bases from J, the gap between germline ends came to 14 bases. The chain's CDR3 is CASRLPGVTYEQYF. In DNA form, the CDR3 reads TGTGCCAGCAGACTTCCCGGGGTTACCTACGAGCAGTACTTC.

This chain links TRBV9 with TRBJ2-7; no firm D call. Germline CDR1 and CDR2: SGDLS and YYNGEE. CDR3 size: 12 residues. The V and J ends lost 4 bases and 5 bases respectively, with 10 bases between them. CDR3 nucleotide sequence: TGTGCCAGCAGCCAAGTGAGGAACGAGCAGTACTTC. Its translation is CASSQVRNEQYF.

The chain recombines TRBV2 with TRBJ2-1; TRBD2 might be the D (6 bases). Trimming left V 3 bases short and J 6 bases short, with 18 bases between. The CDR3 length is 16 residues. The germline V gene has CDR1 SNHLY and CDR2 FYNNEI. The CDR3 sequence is CASSDPGTSKGNEQFF. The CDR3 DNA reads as TGTGCCAGCAGTGACCCCGGGACTTCCAAAGGCAATGAGCAGTTCTTC.

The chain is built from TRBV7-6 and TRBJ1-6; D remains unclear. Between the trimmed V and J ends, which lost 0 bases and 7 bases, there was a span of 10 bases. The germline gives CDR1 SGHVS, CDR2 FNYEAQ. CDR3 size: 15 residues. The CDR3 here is CASSLATLPNSPLHF. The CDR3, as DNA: TGTGCCAGCAGCTTAGCGACGCTCCCCAATTCACCCCTCCACTTT.

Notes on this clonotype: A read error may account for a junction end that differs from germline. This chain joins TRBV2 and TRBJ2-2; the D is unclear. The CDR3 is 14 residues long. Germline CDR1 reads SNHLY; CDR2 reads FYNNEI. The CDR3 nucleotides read TGTACCAGCTCCTGGGCGCAGTACACCGGGGAGCTGTTTTTT. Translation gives CTSSWAQYTGELFF.

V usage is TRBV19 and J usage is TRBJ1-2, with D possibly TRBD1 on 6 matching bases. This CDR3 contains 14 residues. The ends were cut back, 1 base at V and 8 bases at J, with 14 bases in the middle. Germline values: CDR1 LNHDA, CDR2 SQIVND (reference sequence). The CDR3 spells CASSIAMGAKGYTF. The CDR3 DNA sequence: TGTGCCAGTAGTATAGCCATGGGGGCGAAAGGCTACACCTTC.

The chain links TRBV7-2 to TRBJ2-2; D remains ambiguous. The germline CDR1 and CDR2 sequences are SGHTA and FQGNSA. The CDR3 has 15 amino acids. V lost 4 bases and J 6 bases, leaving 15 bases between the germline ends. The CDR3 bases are TGTGCCAGCAGCTCCCTCAGAGGTAGAGCCGGGGAGCTGTTTTTT. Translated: CASSSLRGRAGELFF.

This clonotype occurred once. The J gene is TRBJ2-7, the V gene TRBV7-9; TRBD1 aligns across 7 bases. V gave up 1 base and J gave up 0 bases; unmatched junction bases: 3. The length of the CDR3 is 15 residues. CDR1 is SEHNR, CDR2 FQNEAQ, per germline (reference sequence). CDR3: CASSLEAGGSYEQYF. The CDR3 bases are TGTGCCAGCAGCTTAGAGGCAGGGGGCTCCTACGAGCAGTACTTC. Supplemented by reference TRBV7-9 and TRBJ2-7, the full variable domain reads DTGVSQNPRHKITKRGQNVTFRCDPISEHNRLYWYRQTLGQGPEFLTYFQNEAQLEKSRLLSDRFSAERPKGSFSTLEIQRTEQGDSAMYLCASSLEAGGSYEQYFGPGTRLTVT.

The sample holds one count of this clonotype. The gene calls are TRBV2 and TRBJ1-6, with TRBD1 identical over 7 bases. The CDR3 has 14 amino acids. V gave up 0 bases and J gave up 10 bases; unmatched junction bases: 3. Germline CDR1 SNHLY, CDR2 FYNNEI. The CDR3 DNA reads TGTGCCAGCAGTGAAGCGCGACAGGGCTCACCCCTCCACTTT. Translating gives CASSEARQGSPLHF.

The CDR3 DNA is TGTGCCAGCAGCGTAGGAACAGGGGGAAACACCATATATTTT. It yields the protein CASSVGTGGNTIYF. This chain joins TRBV9 and TRBJ1-3; tentatively, D is TRBD1 (6 bases). Trimming removed 0 bases from V and 4 bases from J, with 8 bases in between. Germline loops: CDR1 SGDLS, CDR2 YYNGEE. CDR3 size: 14 residues.

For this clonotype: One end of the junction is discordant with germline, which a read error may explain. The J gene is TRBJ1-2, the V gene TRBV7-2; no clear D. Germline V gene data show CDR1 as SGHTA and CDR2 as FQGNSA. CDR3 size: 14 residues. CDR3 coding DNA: TGTGCCAGCAGTTTAGGCACGGCGTCCTATGGCTACACCTTC. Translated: CASSLGTASYGYTF.

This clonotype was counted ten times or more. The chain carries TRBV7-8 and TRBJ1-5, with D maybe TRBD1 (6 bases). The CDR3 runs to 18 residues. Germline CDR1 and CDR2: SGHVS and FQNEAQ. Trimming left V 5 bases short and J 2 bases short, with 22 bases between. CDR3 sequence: CASSVNAGGALGNQPQHF. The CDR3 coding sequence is TGTGCCAGCAGCGTGAACGCGGGGGGCGCTTTGGGCAATCAGCCCCAGCATTTT. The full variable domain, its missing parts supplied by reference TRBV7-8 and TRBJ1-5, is GAGVSQSPRYKVAKRGQDVALRCDPISGHVSLFWYQQALGQGPEFLTYFQNEAQLDKSGLPSDRFFAERPEGSVSTLKIQRTQQEDSAVYLCASSVNAGGALGNQPQHFGDGTRLSIL.

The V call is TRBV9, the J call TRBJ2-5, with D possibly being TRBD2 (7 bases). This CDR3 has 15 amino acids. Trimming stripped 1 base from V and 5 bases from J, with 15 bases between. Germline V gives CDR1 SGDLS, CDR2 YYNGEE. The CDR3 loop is CASSVRAGALETQYF. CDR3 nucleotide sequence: TGTGCCAGCAGCGTAAGGGCGGGGGCGTTGGAGACCCAGTACTTC.

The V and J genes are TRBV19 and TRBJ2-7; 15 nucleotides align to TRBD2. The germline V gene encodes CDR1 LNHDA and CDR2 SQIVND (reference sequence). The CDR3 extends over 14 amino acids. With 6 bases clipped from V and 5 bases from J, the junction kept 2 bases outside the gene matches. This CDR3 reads CASRGTSGRHEQYF. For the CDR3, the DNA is TGTGCCAGTAGAGGGACTAGCGGGAGGCACGAGCAGTACTTC.

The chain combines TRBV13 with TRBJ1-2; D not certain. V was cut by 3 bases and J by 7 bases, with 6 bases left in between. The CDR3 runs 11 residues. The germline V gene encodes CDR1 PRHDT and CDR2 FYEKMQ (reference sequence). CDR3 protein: CASSFGFGYTF. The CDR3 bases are TGTGCCAGCAGCTTCGGGTTTGGCTACACCTTC.

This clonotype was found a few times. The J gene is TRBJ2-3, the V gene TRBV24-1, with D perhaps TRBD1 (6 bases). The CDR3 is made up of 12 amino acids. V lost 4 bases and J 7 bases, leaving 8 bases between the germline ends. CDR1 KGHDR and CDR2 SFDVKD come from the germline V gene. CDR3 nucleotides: TGTGCCACCAGTGACAGGGGAAATACGCAGTATTTT. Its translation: CATSDRGNTQYF.

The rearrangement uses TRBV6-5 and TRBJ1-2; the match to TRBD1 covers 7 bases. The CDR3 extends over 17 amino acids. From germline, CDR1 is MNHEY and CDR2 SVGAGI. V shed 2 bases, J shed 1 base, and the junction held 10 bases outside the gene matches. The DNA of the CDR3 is TGTGCCAGCAGTTACACCCTAGGGACAGCACGTAACTATGGCTACACCTTC. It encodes CASSYTLGTARNYGYTF.

CDR3 DNA: TGCAGCGTTAGGCCCACGGTGCGGGACGAGCAGTACTTC. It is translated as CSVRPTVRDEQYF. This chain connects TRBV29-1 to TRBJ2-7, with TRBD2 as a possible D gene (5 bases). This CDR3 has 13 amino acids. Deletions cut 5 bases from V and 5 bases from J, with 16 bases between. Germline V gene lookup returns CDR1 SQVTM and CDR2 ANQGSEA.

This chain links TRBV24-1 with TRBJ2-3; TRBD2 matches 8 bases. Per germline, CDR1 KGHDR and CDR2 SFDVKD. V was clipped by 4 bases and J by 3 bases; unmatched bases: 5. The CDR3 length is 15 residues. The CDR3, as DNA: TGTGCCACCAGTGAGGCGGGAGGAGGGACAGATACGCAGTATTTT. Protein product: CATSEAGGGTDTQYF.

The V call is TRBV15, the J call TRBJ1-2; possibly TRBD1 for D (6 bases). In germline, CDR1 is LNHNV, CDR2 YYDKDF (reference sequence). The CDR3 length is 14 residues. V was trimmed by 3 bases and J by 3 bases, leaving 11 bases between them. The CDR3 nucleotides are TGTGCCACCAGCAGGAGGGGGTTTGACTATGGCTACACCTTC. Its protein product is CATSRRGFDYGYTF. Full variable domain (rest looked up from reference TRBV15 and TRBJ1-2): DAMVIQNPRYQVTQFGKPVTLSCSQTLNHNVMYWYQQKSSQAPKLLFHYYDKDFNNEADTPDNFQSRRPNTSFCFLDIRSPGLGDTAMYLCATSRRGFDYGYTFGSGTRLTVV.

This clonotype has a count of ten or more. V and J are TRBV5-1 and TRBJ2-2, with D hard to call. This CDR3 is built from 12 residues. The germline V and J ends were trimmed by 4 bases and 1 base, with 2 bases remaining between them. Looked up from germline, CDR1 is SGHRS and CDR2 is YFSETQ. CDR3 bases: TGCGCCAGCAGCATGAACACCGGGGAGCTGTTTTTT. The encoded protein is CASSMNTGELFF. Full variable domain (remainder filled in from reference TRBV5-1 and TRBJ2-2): KAGVTQTPRYLIKTRGQQVTLSCSPISGHRSVSWYQQTPGQGLQFLFEYFSETQRNKGNFPGRFSGRQFSNSRSEMNVSTLELGDSALYLCASSMNTGELFFGEGSRLTVL.